Reported below is one T cell receptor beta chain. Its target is not known. The data were obtained in a study of cytomegalovirus exposure and HLA in healthy donors. The PCR was carried out with 60 Vbeta primers and 13 Jbeta primers. Sequencing was performed with immunoSEQ multiplex PCR; in TCRdb, only in-frame clones are kept and a portion is missing. The sample has tens of thousands of clones; roughly 80% are singletons. General study points: The HLA-A and HLA-B alleles of most subjects were reportedly predicted accurately from TCR beta sequences. In vitro, a few CMV-associated chains proved specific for CMV antigens. It was assumed in the presence/absence analyses that sequencing depth was roughly uniform across donors.

The clonotype was recovered from a woman in her 40s in good health and CMV-seronegative. The sample comprised PBMCs.

CDR3 amino acids: CASSYQRYSYEQYF. CDR3 sequence (DNA): TGTGCCAGCAGTTACCAGCGTTACTCCTACGAGCAGTACTTC. V and J are TRBV6-6 and TRBJ2-7; D ambiguous. This CDR3 contains 14 residues. Germline-derived CDR1 and CDR2 are MNHNY and SVGAGI (reference sequence). Trimming pared 2 bases from V and 0 bases from J, leaving 8 bases between.